The 32 T cell receptor beta chains in this list originate from one sample, sequenced in a study of spatial heterogeneity in lung cancer. TCRdb reanalysed the 5' RACE reads using MiXCR and keeps one entry per CDR3 protein. The sample holds roughly 70,000 distinct CDR3 sequences, nearly 9% seen once. The sample's time point: blood at routine non-recurrence follow-up after resection. Sample: PBMCs, taken at follow-up. The receptor set was obtained from a female donor with early-stage non-small cell lung cancer.

This clonotype has more than one count but fewer than ten. The J gene is TRBJ1-1, the V gene TRBV9; TRBD1 matches at 7 bases. The CDR3 sequence is 15 residues long. The V gene's germline CDR1 is SGDLS and CDR2 YYNGEE. Trimming took 3 bases from V and 11 from J; bases not matched to a gene: 16. CDR3 sequence: CASSASPGGGEWAFF. Here the CDR3 DNA reads TGTGCCAGCAGCGCGAGCCCGGGAGGGGGCGAGTGGGCTTTCTTT.

This clonotype was counted between two and nine times. The rearrangement joins TRBV6-1 to TRBJ1-2; D ambiguous. V was trimmed by 5 bases and J by 5 bases, leaving 18 bases between them. CDR3 size: 15 residues. Germline CDR1 is MNHNS and CDR2 is SASEGT. Here the CDR3 reads CASSLSAITVYGYTF. In DNA form, the CDR3 reads TGTGCCAGCAGTCTGTCAGCCATTACCGTTTATGGCTACACCTTC.

The chain recombines TRBV6-5 with TRBJ2-7, with a possible D match to TRBD2 (6 bases). Deletions cut 7 bases from V and 7 bases from J, with 17 bases between. Germline V gene lookup returns CDR1 MNHEY and CDR2 SVGAGI. This CDR3 region has 13 residues. Here the CDR3 reads CASTLPGRGEQYF. The CDR3 nucleotides are TGTGCCAGCACCCTACCGGGACGGGGGGAGCAGTACTTC.

This clonotype occurred many times. The rearrangement uses TRBV9 and TRBJ2-2; the D gene is possibly TRBD2 (5 bases). The CDR3 covers 17 residues. Germline V lookup: CDR1 SGDLS, CDR2 YYNGEE. Trimming pared 0 bases from V and 4 bases from J, leaving 16 bases between. CDR3 in DNA: TGTGCCAGCAGCGTAGGTCTAGTTGGGAGCGGCACCGGGGAGCTGTTTTTT. Its translation is CASSVGLVGSGTGELFF.

At least ten counts were recorded for this clonotype. The chain recombines TRBV10-2 with TRBJ2-5, with 11 bases that match TRBD2. Looked up from germline, CDR1 is WSHSY and CDR2 is SAAADI. J gave up 5 bases and V 6 bases, and 2 bases lay outside the gene matches. The CDR3 contains 13 residues. The CDR3 loop is CASRLAGAETQYF. CDR3 nucleotides: TGCGCCAGCAGACTAGCGGGAGCGGAGACCCAGTACTTC.

This clonotype has a count of ten or more. The J gene is TRBJ2-5, the V gene TRBV10-2; no clear D. Germline V gene sequence: CDR1 WSHSY, CDR2 SAAADI. CDR3 length: 12 amino acids. With 4 bases removed from V and 2 bases from J, the gap between germline ends came to 5 bases. This CDR3 reads CASSARQETQYF. The CDR3 DNA sequence: TGCGCCAGCAGTGCCAGACAAGAGACCCAGTACTTC.

This clonotype showed up just a few times. The chain is built from TRBV20-1 and TRBJ1-6, with D perhaps matching TRBD1 (5 bases). The CDR3 is 13 residues long. Per the germline V gene, CDR1 is DFQATT and CDR2 is SNEGSKA (reference sequence). The V end lost 1 base, the J end lost 13 bases, and 14 bases lay between the germline ends. The CDR3 loop reads CSARAGLAGPLHF. The DNA for the CDR3 is TGCAGTGCTAGAGCGGGACTGGCTGGGCCCCTCCACTTT.

The chain uses TRBV7-9 and TRBJ2-7, with 7 bases that match TRBD1. Germline CDR1 reads SEHNR; CDR2 reads FQNEAQ (reference sequence). V shed 5 bases, J shed 3 bases, and the junction held 7 bases outside the gene matches. This CDR3 is built from 14 residues. The CDR3 sequence: CASSPGQIFYEQYF. In DNA, the CDR3 is TGTGCCAGCAGCCCGGGACAGATTTTCTACGAGCAGTACTTC.

The rearrangement uses TRBV12-3 or TRBV12-4 and TRBJ2-7; D unresolved. The CDR3 totals 13 residues. Deletions cut 4 bases from V and 1 base from J, with 8 bases between. The CDR3 loop is CASSWLESYEQYF. The CDR3 nucleotides are TGTGCCAGCAGTTGGCTGGAGTCCTACGAGCAGTACTTC.

This clonotype was observed at least ten times. An end of the junction differs from the germline gene, which may be a read error. The chain uses TRBV2 and TRBJ2-4, with D hard to call. From germline, CDR1 is SNHLY and CDR2 FYNNEI. There are 13 residues in the CDR3. CDR3: CASSEAGSTASDF. The CDR3 DNA is TGTGCCAGCAGTGAAGCAGGGTCAACCGCGTCCGACTTC. The whole variable domain, remainder taken from reference TRBV2 and TRBJ2-4, is EPEVTQTPSHQVTQMGQEVILRCVPISNHLYFYWYRQILGQKVEFLVSFYNNEISEKSEIFDDQFSVERPDGSNFTLKIRSTKLEDSAMYFCASSEAGSTASDFGAGTRLSVL.

V and J are TRBV6-5 and TRBJ2-7, with 9 nucleotides matching TRBD1. After removal of 6 bases from V and 4 bases from J, the junction contained 7 bases not matched to a gene. Germline V gives CDR1 MNHEY, CDR2 SVGAGI. The CDR3 runs 14 residues. CDR3 region: CASSPGQGRYEQYF. In DNA form, the CDR3 reads TGTGCCAGCAGCCCAGGACAGGGGAGGTACGAGCAGTACTTC.

On this clonotype itself: A much larger clone differs from this one at a single base, so this may be a read error. The rearrangement joins TRBV28 to TRBJ1-2; 7 positions agree with TRBD1. Germline loops: CDR1 MDHEN, CDR2 SYDVKM. The V segment lost 6 bases and the J segment 4 bases; nucleotides outside the gene matches: 8. The CDR3 loop spans 14 amino acids. CDR3 sequence reads: CASSPWRGLYGYTF. The CDR3 DNA is TGTGCCAGCAGCCCCTGGAGGGGGCTCTATGGCTACACCTTC.

Note on this clonotype: A clone one base away is much larger, so this may be a read error. The chain uses TRBV18 and TRBJ2-4, with D perhaps TRBD1 or TRBD2 (6 bases each). The CDR3 sequence is 19 residues long. In germline, CDR1 is KGHSH, CDR2 LQKENI. The CDR3 coding sequence is TGTACCAGCTCCGGAGGGGGAGCTCCCGCGGTTCTAGCCAAAAACATTCAGTACTTC. Its protein is CTSSGGGAPAVLAKNIQYF.

Ten or more counts support this clonotype. This chain uses TRBV29-1 with TRBJ2-5; TRBD1 is a possible D gene (6 bases). There are 16 residues in the CDR3. The V end lost 4 bases, the J end lost 4 bases, and 22 bases lay between the germline ends. In germline, CDR1 is SQVTM, CDR2 ANQGSEA. This CDR3 is CSVASGIQGFGETQYF. CDR3 in DNA: TGCAGCGTTGCCTCAGGAATACAGGGATTCGGAGAGACCCAGTACTTC.

As to this clonotype: One junction end does not reproduce the germline sequence, and a read error may be involved. This chain links TRBV6-4 with TRBJ2-2; 9 nucleotides match TRBD2. The CDR3 runs 16 residues. Germline CDR1 MRHNA, CDR2 SNTAGT. CDR3 in amino acids: CASSEREAGGTGKLFF. CDR3 nucleotides: TGTGCCAGCAGTGAAAGAGAAGCGGGAGGTACCGGGAAGCTGTTTTTT.

This clonotype has only one observation. V usage is TRBV5-1 and J usage is TRBJ2-7, with D perhaps TRBD1 or TRBD2 (6 bases each). Trimming stripped 3 bases from V and 0 bases from J, with 13 bases between. The CDR3 extends over 15 amino acids. Per the germline V gene, CDR1 is SGHRS and CDR2 is YFSETQ. CDR3 nucleotide sequence: TGCGCCAGCAGCTCCGAGGGGGGAAGCTCCTACGAGCAGTACTTC. It encodes CASSSEGGSSYEQYF.

CDR3 in amino acids: CSVGEENTEAFF. The CDR3 DNA is TGCAGCGTTGGAGAAGAGAACACTGAAGCTTTCTTT. V usage is TRBV29-1 and J usage is TRBJ1-1; D is uncertain. The germline CDR1 and CDR2 sequences are SQVTM and ANQGSEA. The CDR3 extends over 12 amino acids. V gave up 4 bases and J gave up 1 base, with 7 bases separating them.

In its sample, this clonotype was seen a few times. For the CDR3, the DNA is TGCGCCAGCAGCCCAAGACTAGCGACACAAAGAATATCCTACGAGCAGTACTTC. The encoded protein is CASSPRLATQRISYEQYF. V is TRBV5-1 and J is TRBJ2-7; 8 nucleotides line up with TRBD2. The CDR3 is 18 residues long. Germline-derived CDR1 and CDR2 are SGHRS and YFSETQ. The junction had 16 bases not matched to a gene; V was cut back by 4 bases and J by 1 base. Supplemented by reference TRBV5-1 and TRBJ2-7, the full variable domain reads KAGVTQTPRYLIKTRGQQVTLSCSPISGHRSVSWYQQTPGQGLQFLFEYFSETQRNKGNFPGRFSGRQFSNSRSEMNVSTLELGDSALYLCASSPRLATQRISYEQYFGPGTRLTVT.

This chain's CDR3 is CASSEDGGSPLHF. CDR3 DNA sequence: TGTGCCAGCAGTGAAGATGGGGGCTCACCCCTCCACTTT. The chain is built from TRBV6-1 and TRBJ1-6, with a possible D match to TRBD1 (6 bases). The CDR3 is made up of 13 amino acids. Germline CDR1 MNHNS, CDR2 SASEGT. V lost 1 base and J lost 10, with 8 bases in between.

This clonotype was found a few times. V is TRBV5-1 and J is TRBJ2-7; 8 nucleotides line up with TRBD2. CDR1 SGHRS and CDR2 YFSETQ come from the germline V gene. This CDR3 has 16 residues. Germline trimming cut 6 bases from V and 1 base from J; bases unmatched to any gene: 12. CDR3 sequence (DNA): TGCGCCAGCACCGGTAGGGAGACTAGCGCGTCCTACGAGCAGTACTTC. As protein: CASTGRETSASYEQYF.

The V gene is TRBV5-1, the J gene TRBJ1-5, with unresolved D. CDR3 length equals 15 residues. The V gene lost 4 bases and the J gene lost 1 base, with 12 bases spanning the gap. Germline V gene lookup returns CDR1 SGHRS and CDR2 YFSETQ. The CDR3 loop is CASSREVGSNQPQHF. The CDR3 nucleotides read TGCGCCAGCAGCAGGGAGGTTGGAAGCAATCAGCCCCAGCATTTT.

The chain joins TRBV3-1 to TRBJ2-1; 7 bases map to TRBD2. Germline V CDR1 and CDR2: LGHDT, YNNKEL (reference sequence). The CDR3 has 15 amino acids. V dropped 1 base and J dropped 8; count of bases not matched to a gene: 8. The CDR3 DNA follows: TGTGCCAGCAGCCAAGCCCCTACTCTAGCGGATGAGCAGTTCTTC. This encodes CASSQAPTLADEQFF.

V usage is TRBV20-1 and J usage is TRBJ1-1; the D gene is possibly TRBD1 (6 bases). The V gene lost 2 bases and the J gene lost 1 base, with 17 bases spanning the gap. CDR3 length: 16 residues. Germline CDR1 DFQATT, CDR2 SNEGSKA (reference sequence). In DNA form, the CDR3 reads TGCAGTGCTAGATCTTGGGTGGCAGGGGAGAACACTGAAGCTTTCTTT. This translates into CSARSWVAGENTEAFF.

J is TRBJ2-7 and V is TRBV7-6, with 13 positions matching TRBD2. The CDR3 runs 14 residues. Germline V gene lookup returns CDR1 SGHVS and CDR2 FNYEAQ. The J segment lost 5 bases and the V segment lost 5 bases, leaving 3 bases of the junction unmatched. CDR3 region: CASSPGLAGNEQYF. Here the CDR3 DNA reads TGTGCCAGCAGCCCGGGACTAGCGGGAAACGAGCAGTACTTC. Together with reference TRBV7-6 and TRBJ2-7, the CDR3 gives the full variable domain: GAGVSQSPRYKVTKRGQDVALRCDPISGHVSLYWYRQALGQGPEFLTYFNYEAQQDKSGLPNDRFSAERPEGSISTLTIQRTEQRDSAMYRCASSPGLAGNEQYFGPGTRLTVT.

This clonotype was seen a handful of times. This sequence joins TRBV5-1 and TRBJ1-1; tentatively, D is TRBD1 (5 bases). This CDR3 spans 15 amino acids. Trimming removed 0 bases from V and 0 bases from J, with 9 bases in between. Germline loops: CDR1 SGHRS, CDR2 YFSETQ. The CDR3, as DNA: TGCGCCAGCAGCTTGGACAGGCTATTGAACACTGAAGCTTTCTTT. Translation gives CASSLDRLLNTEAFF. Together with reference TRBV5-1 and TRBJ1-1, the CDR3 gives the full variable domain: KAGVTQTPRYLIKTRGQQVTLSCSPISGHRSVSWYQQTPGQGLQFLFEYFSETQRNKGNFPGRFSGRQFSNSRSEMNVSTLELGDSALYLCASSLDRLLNTEAFFGQGTRLTVV.

This clonotype was seen ten or more times. This chain connects TRBV2 to TRBJ2-1; 10 bases line up with TRBD2. This CDR3 contains 14 residues. J gave up 8 bases and V 9 bases, and 10 bases lay outside the gene matches. Germline-derived CDR1 and CDR2 are SNHLY and FYNNEI. CDR3 amino acids: CASPSGRVYDEQFF. As DNA, the CDR3 is TGTGCCAGTCCGAGCGGGAGGGTGTATGATGAGCAGTTCTTC.

The rearrangement uses TRBV10-3 and TRBJ1-5; D unclear. CDR1 is ENHRY, CDR2 SYGVKD, per germline. V dropped 7 bases and J dropped 7 bases, with 14 bases sitting between them. The CDR3 is 13 residues long. Here the CDR3 reads CAITGSLRQPQHF. The CDR3 region has the DNA TGTGCCATCACGGGATCCTTGAGGCAGCCCCAGCATTTT.

This chain uses TRBV5-1 with TRBJ1-2; no firm D call. V shed 3 bases and J shed 4 bases, with 4 bases lying between them. Looked up from germline, CDR1 is SGHRS and CDR2 is YFSETQ. This CDR3 has 11 residues. The CDR3 here is CASSSAYGYTF. The CDR3 coding sequence is TGCGCCAGCAGCTCCGCCTATGGCTACACCTTC.

There are many counts of this clonotype. This rearrangement joins TRBV20-1 to TRBJ2-3, with TRBD2 matching 7 bases. After removal of 1 base from V and 2 bases from J, the junction contained 3 bases not matched to a gene. The CDR3 loop spans 14 amino acids. Germline V gene lookup returns CDR1 DFQATT and CDR2 SNEGSKA (reference sequence). The CDR3 region is CSARAAGSTDTQYF. Here the CDR3 DNA reads TGCAGTGCTAGAGCAGCGGGGTCCACAGATACGCAGTATTTT.

The chain couples TRBV12-3 or TRBV12-4 to TRBJ2-4, with 10 bases aligning to TRBD2. The CDR3 is 16 residues long. V trimming: 5 bases; J trimming: 5 bases; junction bases outside the gene matches: 9. CDR3 nucleotides: TGTGCCAGCAGTCCTATAGCGGGAGGTCTGGAAAACATTCAGTACTTC. Protein: CASSPIAGGLENIQYF.

This chain uses TRBV6-5 with TRBJ2-3; D tentatively reads TRBD1 or TRBD2 (5 bases each). Trimming took off 6 bases at V and 8 bases at J, with 15 bases between the two ends. The length of the CDR3 is 13 residues. From germline, CDR1 is MNHEY and CDR2 SVGAGI. CDR3 DNA: TGTGCCAGCAGGGATCGAGGGGACGGTACGCAGTATTTT. Residues: CASRDRGDGTQYF.

This clonotype was detected ten times or more. The chain carries TRBV29-1 and TRBJ2-4; TRBD1 aligns across 10 bases. The germline CDR1 and CDR2 sequences are SQVTM and ANQGSEA. The CDR3 is made up of 13 amino acids. The V gene end was trimmed by 4 bases and the J gene end by 5 bases; junction bases not matched to a gene: 2. The CDR3 DNA follows: TGCAGCGTTGGAGGGACAGGGGAAAACATTCAGTACTTC. Translated, it gives CSVGGTGENIQYF.